These 7 T cell receptor beta chains came from one sample sequenced in a study of T cell changes during pregnancy in multiple sclerosis. TCRdb's copy holds only in-frame clones and misses some; the assay was immunoSEQ multiplex PCR. The sample includes over 50,000 clones, roughly 88% of them seen just once. This sample comprised peripheral blood, obtained in the first trimester of pregnancy. The source of these receptors is a female donor with multiple sclerosis, enrolled in a pregnancy study.

The V call is TRBV19, the J call TRBJ1-2; no reliable D call. V was cut by 8 bases and J by 5 bases, with 12 bases left in between. The CDR3 is made up of 12 amino acids. Per germline, CDR1 LNHDA and CDR2 SQIVND (reference sequence). CDR3 sequence (DNA): TGTGCCAGTCGTCGGGGAGAATATGGCTACACCTTC. Residues: CASRRGEYGYTF. Complete variable domain (other parts from reference TRBV19 and TRBJ1-2): DGGITQSPKYLFRKEGQNVTLSCEQNLNHDAMYWYRQDPGQGLRLIYYSQIVNDFQKGDIAEGYSVSREKKESFPLTVTSAQKNPTAFYLCASRRGEYGYTFGSGTRLTVV.

The chain has TRBV10-1 and TRBJ1-5, with a weak D call TRBD1 (5 bases). With 2 bases removed from V and 3 bases from J, the gap between germline ends came to 8 bases. This CDR3 spans 14 amino acids. CDR1 and CDR2 from the germline V gene are WNHNN and SYGVQD (reference sequence). This CDR3 reads CASSEGGINQPQHF. CDR3 coding DNA: TGCGCCAGCAGTGAGGGGGGGATCAATCAGCCCCAGCATTTT.

The V call is TRBV5-1, the J call TRBJ2-5, with 8 bases identical to TRBD2. The CDR3 sequence is 15 residues long. The V gene's germline CDR1 is SGHRS and CDR2 YFSETQ. The V gene end was trimmed by 3 bases and the J gene end by 5 bases; junction bases not matched to a gene: 9. Written as DNA, the CDR3 is TGCGCCAGCAGCTCGGGCACCGCTAGCGGGGAGACCCAGTACTTC. It codes for CASSSGTASGETQYF. The whole variable domain, remainder taken from reference TRBV5-1 and TRBJ2-5, is KAGVTQTPRYLIKTRGQQVTLSCSPISGHRSVSWYQQTPGQGLQFLFEYFSETQRNKGNFPGRFSGRQFSNSRSEMNVSTLELGDSALYLCASSSGTASGETQYFGPGTRLLVL.

The CDR3 bases are TGCAGCGTTGAAGATTGGACAGGGGATAACTATGGCTACACCTTC. Translation: CSVEDWTGDNYGYTF. The chain employs TRBV29-1 and TRBJ1-2; 9 bases are shared with TRBD1. Unmatched junction bases numbered 3, after V lost 0 bases and J lost 1 base. The germline V gene has CDR1 SQVTM and CDR2 ANQGSEA. This CDR3 has 15 amino acids.

V is TRBV29-1 and J is TRBJ2-5, with 10 positions matching TRBD2. V gave up 1 base and J gave up 4 bases; unmatched junction bases: 6. The CDR3 has 15 amino acids. Germline loops: CDR1 SQVTM, CDR2 ANQGSEA. CDR3 protein: CSVEAASGSSETQYF. The CDR3 DNA reads as TGCAGCGTTGAAGCCGCTAGCGGGAGTTCAGAGACCCAGTACTTC.

J is TRBJ2-1 and V is TRBV6-5; tentative D call: TRBD1 (6 bases). Trimming left V 0 bases short and J 8 bases short, with 17 bases between. This CDR3 comprises 16 residues. Germline CDR1 reads MNHEY; CDR2 reads SVGAGI. The CDR3 loop is CASSYSLGAGYDEQFF. CDR3 nucleotide sequence: TGTGCCAGCAGTTACTCCTTGGGGGCAGGGTATGATGAGCAGTTCTTC.

The chain has TRBV7-9 and TRBJ1-1; no reliable D call. CDR3 size: 11 residues. The ends were cut back, 8 bases at V and 7 bases at J, with 11 bases in the middle. Germline lookup yields CDR1 SEHNR and CDR2 FQNEAQ (reference sequence). As DNA, the CDR3 is TGTGCCAGCGGTGTAGCGGGTGAAGCTTTCTTT. Translated, it gives CASGVAGEAFF.